This T cell receptor (beta chain) was recovered during a study of regulatory T cells in long-lasting Graves disease. This clonotype was seen ten or more times. Antigen specificity is unknown. Building the TCR beta libraries relied on iRepertoire HTBI primers, and CDR3 regions underwent Arm-PCR. TCRdb recomputed calls from the multiplex PCR reads with MiXCR, one row per CDR3 protein. Of hundreds of thousands of distinct CDR3 sequences listed, less than 20% are singletons. Indicated time point: persistent/refractory GD, antithyroid drugs over 5 years with positive TRAb. TCR sequences were obtained from RNA taken from PBMCs. Patient provenance is recorded as an endocrinology department in Xi'an, China. Study-level results: TRBV28 was favored in persistent disease, as were TRBJ1-2 and TRBJ2-5. Persistent Graves' patients showed less TCR diversity than newly diagnosed patients showed. The study examined only peripheral blood, not thyroid tissue.

The germline CDR1 and CDR2 sequences are SGHTA and FQGNSA. The CDR3 covers 15 residues. Trimming cost V 2 bases and J 12 bases, with 20 bases left between them. The TCR comes from a female donor with Graves disease. The J gene is TRBJ1-5, the V gene TRBV7-2; D perhaps matches TRBD1 (6 bases). This material consisted of peripheral blood mononuclear cells (PBMCs), taken when the disease was refractory, from a patient treated with antithyroid drugs. The chain's CDR3 is CASSLLDRGATHQHF. The CDR3 DNA is TGTGCCAGCAGCTTATTAGATCGGGGGGCAACCCACCAGCATTTT.